This TCR beta chain was documented in a study of T cell changes during pregnancy in multiple sclerosis. Generated by immunoSEQ multiplex PCR, the TCRdb table keeps only in-frame clones and is missing some. The top ten hold under 1.4% of the sample, which has 20,000 to 25,000 clones, approximately 86% seen once. The V gene's germline CDR1 is ENHRY and CDR2 SYGVKD. Trimming at V came to 7 bases and at J to 3 bases, leaving 5 bases not matched to a gene. The CDR3 is made up of 15 amino acids. This material consisted of CD4+ T cells from peripheral blood mononuclear cells, taken in the first trimester of pregnancy. The genes are TRBV10-3 and TRBJ1-6; 8 nucleotides match TRBD1. The source of this sequence is a female donor in good health, enrolled as a control in a pregnancy study. CDR3 nucleotide sequence: TGTGCCATCAAAACACAGGGGGACTATAATTCACCCCTCCACTTT. Protein product: CAIKTQGDYNSPLHF.